This T cell receptor (beta chain) was observed in a study of blood T cell repertoires in COVID-19 (dated by TCRdb to 2020 to 2022). General notes on the study: Samples from collaborators originated in the United States, Italy and Spain and spanned both the acute and convalescent phases of COVID-19. The prospective study material was composed of cDNA or gDNA derived from T cells, B-cell-depleted T cells, or PBMCs. The dataset comprised deeply sampled blood TCRbeta repertoires from subjects exposed to, actively infected with, or recovered from COVID-19. The repertoires were released in a freely available public database intended as a resource for research on the immune response to SARS-CoV-2. Samples came from the ongoing ImmuneRACE study (first 160 participants) plus 1,254 subjects from 6 global collaborators. Nearly every sample came with metadata listing a de-identified subject ID, COVID-19 status, age in years and sex. HLA class I and class II types, where available, came from metadata supplied by the sample provider rather than from assay-based typing. General findings and caveats noted by the study authors: The amount of clinical and demographic metadata varied by source and participant and was provided uncurated.

CDR3 length: 15 amino acids, cysteine to phenylalanine. Only CDR3 DNA is held: 45 bases, read in frame from base 1. The germline V and J ends show losses of 3 bases and 8 bases respectively, and no gene match explains 5 bases of the junction. The germline V gene gives CDR1 as MNHNS and CDR2 as SASEGT. In Seattle, one collaborating source enrolled patients while the infection was active and tracked those patients longitudinally over the course of disease. Collaborating institutions collected whole blood in K2EDTA tubes following their own protocols. Collaborator samples were shipped for TCRbeta analysis as frozen whole blood, isolated PBMCs, or DNA extracted from either sample type. The immunoSEQ Assay, a bias-controlled multiplex PCR, was used to amplify TCRbeta CDR3 regions from genomic DNA. Per the original workflow: Within the assay, amplification of reference gene primers was used to estimate how many nucleated cells each sample contained. To quantify the absolute abundance of each unique TCRbeta CDR3 rearrangement, sequence reads were collapsed and filtered. For each sample, productive Simpson clonality was calculated by taking the square root of Simpson's diversity index across productive rearrangements. TCRdb retrieved this table from immuneACCESS and kept in-frame rearrangements only. Not all clones are present; in checked studies, unresolved V genes account for under half, and no reason is known for the remainder. V, J and clone size are those of that table, while D and trimming were read from the DNA. In this sample the table shows 140,000 to 150,000 clones, 80% to 90% of which occur a single time. Roughly 8% of the sample is held by the ten biggest clonotypes.

In regard to this clone: Its antigen is currently not known. Per-base qualities were not stored, and no clone one base away is much larger.

The receptor's source is a woman in her fifties or sixties with COVID-19, enrolled during active disease. What was sequenced was peripheral blood. The V and J genes are TRBV6-1 and TRBJ1-6; 9 central bases correspond to TRBD1. The CDR3 region reads CASSESGTGYSPLHF. In nucleotide form, the sequence is TGTGCCAGCAGTGAGAGCGGGACAGGGTATTCACCCCTCCACTTT.